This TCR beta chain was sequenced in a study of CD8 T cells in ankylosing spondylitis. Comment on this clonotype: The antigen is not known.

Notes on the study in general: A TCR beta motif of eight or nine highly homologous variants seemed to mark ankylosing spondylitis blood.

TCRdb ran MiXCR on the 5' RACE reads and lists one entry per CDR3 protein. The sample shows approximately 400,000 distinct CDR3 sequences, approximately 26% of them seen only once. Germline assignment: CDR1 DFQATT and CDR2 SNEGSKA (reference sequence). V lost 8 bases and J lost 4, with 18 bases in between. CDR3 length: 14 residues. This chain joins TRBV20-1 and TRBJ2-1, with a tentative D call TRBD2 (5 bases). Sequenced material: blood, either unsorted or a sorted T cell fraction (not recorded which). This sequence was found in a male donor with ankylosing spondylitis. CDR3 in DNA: TGCAGTTCCAGATGGCCAGGACTTTACAATGAGCAGTTCTTC. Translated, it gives CSSRWPGLYNEQFF.